This paragraph covers one T cell receptor beta chain sequence. These data come from a study of early T cells in non-severe SARS-CoV-2 infection. CDR1 LGHDT and CDR2 YNNKEL come from the germline V gene (reference sequence). Trimming removed 3 bases from V and 9 bases from J, with 6 bases in between. CDR3 length: 11 residues. The TCR library protocol was used to attach unique molecular identifiers. These identifiers were attached to individual cDNA molecules. Via MiXCR, TCRdb re-called the 5' RACE reads, giving one row per CDR3 protein. The sample contains more than 95,000 distinct CDR3 sequences, 9.5% to 12% of which appear only once.

The input for sequencing was whole blood, taken at baseline. V and J are TRBV3-1 and TRBJ2-1; D unresolved. The TCR comes from an adult who was a healthcare worker with PCR-confirmed SARS-CoV-2 infection or an uninfected control (not recorded which). The CDR3 sequence: CASSQSFEQFF. CDR3 nucleotide sequence: TGTGCCAGCAGCCAGAGCTTTGAGCAGTTCTTC.